Below, 22 T cell receptor beta chains from the same sample are listed, as sequenced in a study of cytomegalovirus exposure and HLA in healthy donors. PCR was performed using 60 Vbeta and 13 Jbeta primers. The method was immunoSEQ multiplex PCR; TCRdb's version includes in-frame clones alone and lacks a portion of them. The sample records 110,000 or so clones, approximately 67% being singletons. Sequenced material: PBMCs. The receptor set was obtained from a man younger than 30 in good health and CMV-seropositive.

This clone showed up just a few times. The chain carries TRBV19 and TRBJ2-2, with a tentative D call TRBD1 (6 bases). Per the germline V gene, CDR1 is LNHDA and CDR2 is SQIVND (reference sequence). CDR3 length: 18 amino acids. Trimming cost V 5 bases and J 5 bases, with 24 bases left between them. As DNA, the CDR3 is TGTGCCAGTAGTCGCGCCGGACAGAGAAGCCTTGGGACCGGGGAGCTGTTTTTT. It translates to CASSRAGQRSLGTGELFF.

This clone has more than one count but fewer than ten. The chain combines TRBV6-4 with TRBJ1-1; 10 bases are a match to TRBD1. V was clipped by 2 bases and J by 5 bases; unmatched bases: 5. CDR3 length: 15 amino acids. Germline V gene sequence: CDR1 MRHNA, CDR2 SNTAGT. The CDR3 loop is CASSDTTGGGTEAFF. DNA of the CDR3: TGTGCCAGCAGTGACACGACAGGGGGCGGAACTGAAGCTTTCTTT.

V gene TRBV2 combines with J gene TRBJ1-6; D gene unclear. The CDR3 consists of 14 residues. Trimming shortened V by 4 bases and J by 6 bases, and 10 bases separated the two germline ends. Germline loops: CDR1 SNHLY, CDR2 FYNNEI. The CDR3 nucleotides read TGTGCCAGCAGTGCACCCAGGTTTAATTCACCCCTCCACTTT. Protein: CASSAPRFNSPLHF. The variable domain in full, completed from reference TRBV2 and TRBJ1-6, reads EPEVTQTPSHQVTQMGQEVILRCVPISNHLYFYWYRQILGQKVEFLVSFYNNEISEKSEIFDDQFSVERPDGSNFTLKIRSTKLEDSAMYFCASSAPRFNSPLHFGNGTRLTVT.

The chain employs TRBV6-1 and TRBJ2-1; TRBD1 aligns across 10 bases. This CDR3 has 15 amino acids. CDR1 and CDR2 from the germline V gene are MNHNS and SASEGT. With V trimmed by 9 bases and J by 4 bases, 9 bases remained unmatched. CDR3: CASFGRTGGYNEQFF. CDR3 in DNA: TGTGCCAGTTTCGGCAGGACAGGGGGTTACAATGAGCAGTTCTTC.

This sequence joins TRBV9 and TRBJ2-5; 8 bases map to TRBD1. Germline V gene lookup returns CDR1 SGDLS and CDR2 YYNGEE. The CDR3 contains 15 residues. Unmatched junction bases numbered 6, after V lost 3 bases and J lost 2 bases. For the CDR3, the DNA is TGTGCCAGCAGCGGACAGGGGCTTATACAAGAGACCCAGTACTTC. Translation gives CASSGQGLIQETQYF. Full variable domain (remainder filled in from reference TRBV9 and TRBJ2-5): DSGVTQTPKHLITATGQRVTLRCSPRSGDLSVYWYQQSLDQGLQFLIQYYNGEERAKGNILERFSAQQFPDLHSELNLSSLELGDSALYFCASSGQGLIQETQYFGPGTRLLVL.

The chain combines TRBV28 with TRBJ2-2, with 7 bases lining up with TRBD2. The J segment lost 2 bases and the V segment lost 6 bases, leaving 12 bases of the junction unmatched. The CDR3 spans 17 residues. Per germline, CDR1 MDHEN and CDR2 SYDVKM. The CDR3: CASSPGGPQRNTGELFF. In DNA, the CDR3 is TGTGCCAGCAGCCCGGGGGGACCCCAAAGAAACACCGGGGAGCTGTTTTTT. Full variable domain (outside the CDR3, taken from reference TRBV28 and TRBJ2-2): DVKVTQSSRYLVKRTGEKVFLECVQDMDHENMFWYRQDPGLGLRLIYFSYDVKMKEKGDIPEGYSVSREKKERFSLILESASTNQTSMYLCASSPGGPQRNTGELFFGEGSRLTVL.

For the CDR3, the DNA is TGCGCCAGCAGCCAAGATATTCAGGGCAGCACAGATACGCAGTATTTT. Residues: CASSQDIQGSTDTQYF. This chain links TRBV4-1 with TRBJ2-3; D possibly corresponds to TRBD1 (5 bases). Germline V gene sequence: CDR1 MGHRA, CDR2 YSYEKL. V lost 0 bases to trimming and J lost 0 bases, with 10 bases between them. CDR3 size: 16 residues.

The chain combines TRBV4-1 with TRBJ1-2; a possible D gene is TRBD1 (6 bases). V was shortened by 2 bases and J by 5 bases, with 12 bases between the two germline ends. This CDR3 is built from 14 residues. The germline CDR1 and CDR2 sequences are MGHRA and YSYEKL. CDR3 sequence (DNA): TGCGCCAGCAGCCAATTGGACAGATTGTATGGCTACACCTTC. Protein: CASSQLDRLYGYTF.

The V gene is TRBV5-4, the J gene TRBJ2-5, with D possibly matching TRBD2 (6 bases). This CDR3 spans 15 amino acids. Germline V gives CDR1 SGHNT, CDR2 YYREEE (reference sequence). V lost 3 bases, J lost 2 bases, and 14 bases lay in between. The CDR3 loop reads CASSSATGGQETQYF. The CDR3 DNA is TGTGCCAGCAGCTCGGCTACCGGGGGTCAAGAGACCCAGTACTTC.

This clone appeared a few times. The chain links TRBV6-5 to TRBJ2-7; perhaps TRBD2 as D (5 bases). Per the germline V gene, CDR1 is MNHEY and CDR2 is SVGAGI. The V and J ends lost 8 bases and 6 bases respectively, with 14 bases between them. This CDR3 region has 12 residues. CDR3 sequence: CASERGSGEQYF. CDR3 nucleotide sequence: TGTGCCAGCGAAAGAGGGTCGGGCGAGCAGTACTTC.

This clone was seen a handful of times. This rearrangement joins TRBV6-6 to TRBJ2-3; 9 bases map to TRBD2. The CDR3 is made up of 13 amino acids. Germline V gene data show CDR1 as MNHNY and CDR2 as SVGAGI (reference sequence). The trim removed 7 bases at V and 6 bases at J, leaving 5 bases unmatched. The CDR3 protein is CASMSSGADTQYF. The CDR3 DNA is TGTGCCAGCATGTCTAGCGGGGCCGATACGCAGTATTTT.

The J gene is TRBJ2-7, the V gene TRBV5-1; D gene ambiguous. Germline V gene data show CDR1 as SGHRS and CDR2 as YFSETQ. The CDR3 covers 14 residues. V lost 3 bases and J 4 bases, leaving 14 bases between the germline ends. The CDR3: CASSSEPLRYEQYF. CDR3 coding DNA: TGCGCCAGCAGCTCCGAGCCACTCCGATACGAGCAGTACTTC.

This clone was observed a handful of times. This chain connects TRBV7-9 to TRBJ2-3; 8 bases agree with TRBD1. The trim removed 2 bases at V and 3 bases at J, leaving 4 bases unmatched. This CDR3 is built from 15 residues. Germline V gene sequence: CDR1 SEHNR, CDR2 FQNEAQ (reference sequence). The CDR3 sequence is CASSLIQGETDTQYF. CDR3 sequence (DNA): TGTGCCAGCAGCTTAATACAGGGGGAAACAGATACGCAGTATTTT.

The genes are TRBV15 and TRBJ1-2, with 8 bases matching TRBD1. J was trimmed by 5 bases and V by 4 bases; bases with no gene match: 9. Germline V gene lookup returns CDR1 LNHNV and CDR2 YYDKDF (reference sequence). The CDR3 is 15 amino acids. CDR3 amino acids: CATSIRTGFDYGYTF. The CDR3 nucleotides read TGTGCCACCAGCATAAGGACAGGGTTTGATTATGGCTACACCTTC.

This chain connects TRBV6-5 to TRBJ2-6; D gene unclear. The V end was cut by 4 bases, the J end by 1 base, with 2 bases between. The CDR3 is made up of 13 amino acids. Germline loops: CDR1 MNHEY, CDR2 SVGAGI. Here the CDR3 reads CASSSSGANVLTF. CDR3 DNA sequence: TGTGCCAGCAGTTCTTCTGGGGCCAACGTCCTGACTTTC.

This sequence joins TRBV14 and TRBJ2-7; D gene uncertain. CDR3 length equals 13 residues. Germline V gene sequence: CDR1 SGHDN, CDR2 FVKESK. V was clipped by 2 bases and J by 4 bases, with 9 bases between them. CDR3: CASSQLNSYEQYV. CDR3 bases: TGTGCCAGCAGCCAACTAAACAGTTACGAGCAGTACGTC.

This chain uses TRBV28 with TRBJ1-5, with D hard to call. The CDR3 is 14 amino acids. The ends were cut back, 4 bases at V and 3 bases at J, with 10 bases in the middle. CDR1 and CDR2 (germline): MDHEN, SYDVKM. The CDR3 loop is CASSWTGNNQPQHF. The CDR3 DNA reads as TGTGCCAGCAGTTGGACGGGAAACAATCAGCCCCAGCATTTT.

The chain links TRBV29-1 to TRBJ2-5; 10 nucleotides line up with TRBD2. V trimming: 5 bases; J trimming: 5 bases; junction bases outside the gene matches: 11. CDR3 size: 15 residues. The germline V gene has CDR1 SQVTM and CDR2 ANQGSEA. CDR3 bases: TGCAGCGTTACTAGCGGGACCGGGCAGAGGGAGACCCAGTACTTC. Translated, it gives CSVTSGTGQRETQYF.

The sample holds a few counts of this clone. The chain employs TRBV30 and TRBJ1-1, with D perhaps TRBD1 (6 bases). Trimming took off 1 base at V and 4 bases at J, with 16 bases between the two ends. In germline, CDR1 is GTSNPN, CDR2 SVGIG (reference sequence). This CDR3 comprises 15 residues. The CDR3 spells CAWSASGQWGTEAFF. Written as DNA, the CDR3 is TGTGCCTGGAGTGCATCAGGACAGTGGGGCACTGAAGCTTTCTTT.

The rearrangement links TRBV6-6 to TRBJ2-7; the D gene is possibly TRBD1 (7 bases). The CDR3 loop spans 14 amino acids. Germline CDR1 is MNHNY and CDR2 is SVGAGI (reference sequence). Trimming shortened V by 3 bases and J by 2 bases, and 11 bases separated the two germline ends. The CDR3 loop is CASSYTGEAYEQYF. The CDR3 DNA sequence: TGTGCCAGCAGTTATACAGGGGAGGCCTACGAGCAGTACTTC.

V usage is TRBV21-1 and J usage is TRBJ2-7; the table calls TRBD2, which could not be checked here. TRBV21-1 is flagged as a pseudogene. This CDR3 contains 15 residues. Here the CDR3 reads CASSKPRVGVSEQYF. CDR3 in DNA: TGTGCCAGCAGCAAACCCCGGGTGGGTGTTAGCGAGCAGTACTTC.

The rearrangement links TRBV14 to TRBJ1-6; 9 nucleotides line up with TRBD1. The CDR3 spans 16 residues. Germline V gene lookup returns CDR1 SGHDN and CDR2 FVKESK. V lost 4 bases, J lost 10 bases, and 11 bases stayed unmatched. CDR3 sequence: CASSLGTGWSGSPLHF. The CDR3 DNA reads as TGTGCCAGCAGCCTCGGGACAGGGTGGTCTGGATCACCCCTCCACTTT.